Sequencing of this TCR beta chain was carried out in a study of regulatory T cells in long-lasting Graves disease. Arm-PCR of CDR3 regions with iRepertoire HTBI primers generated TCR beta libraries. TCRdb re-derived calls from the multiplex PCR reads in MiXCR, one entry per CDR3 protein. The sample lists under 700,000 distinct CDR3 sequences; approximately 16% were seen once. This clonotype came up a few times. The CDR3 has 14 amino acids. CDR1 is LNHDA, CDR2 SQIVND, per germline (reference sequence). Trimming pared 6 bases from V and 2 bases from J, leaving 14 bases between. Sample time point: newly diagnosed GD, antithyroid drugs for less than 3 months. Preparation of the TCR library used RNA extracted from PBMCs. These data were likewise used in another study, on T cells in Graves' hyperthyroidism and ophthalmopathy.

This receptor was identified in a woman aged 40 to 65 with Graves disease. This specimen was peripheral blood mononuclear cells (PBMCs), taken at new diagnosis, from a patient treated with antithyroid drugs. This sequence joins TRBV19 and TRBJ2-7; D gene ambiguous. The CDR3 nucleotides are TGTGCCAGTAGCTTCGACCTGGGCCCCTACGAGCAGTACTTC. Translation: CASSFDLGPYEQYF.